This T cell receptor (beta chain) is drawn from a study of blood T cells in healthy people across ages. Overall study findings and caveats: Per million T cells, TCR beta diversity dropped about linearly as age rose. The long-lived group displayed more naive CD4+ cells, plus higher diversity, than the aged donors did.

Regarding this clonotype: The antigen is unknown.

A second PCR, run for roughly 7 to 12 cycles, used a sample-barcoded 5' primer plus a J-beta primer mix. Via MiXCR, TCRdb re-called the 5' RACE reads, giving one row per CDR3 protein. The sample yields about 1.6 million distinct CDR3 sequences, almost 35% seen once. In germline, CDR1 is SNHLY, CDR2 FYNNEI. CDR3 length: 16 amino acids. Trimming removed 0 bases from V and 2 bases from J, with 13 bases in between. V and J are TRBV2 and TRBJ2-5; D unresolved. Sequenced sample: blood. The clonotype was recovered from a woman aged 30 to 39 in good health. The CDR3 DNA reads TGTGCCAGCAGTGAAGCGGGTGAAGGGATTCAAGAGACCCAGTACTTC. It translates to CASSEAGEGIQETQYF.